The 3 T cell receptor beta chains listed next were all sequenced from one sample in a study of blood T cell repertoires in COVID-19. Clones were read by immunoSEQ multiplex PCR, and TCRdb kept only the in-frame ones, dropping some. This sample has about 400,000 clones, with around 90% found just once. What was sequenced was peripheral blood. These receptors were taken from a man aged 35 to 55 with acute or convalescent COVID-19.

This chain links TRBV28 with TRBJ2-7; 7 nucleotides agree with TRBD2. This CDR3 spans 15 amino acids. Per the germline V gene, CDR1 is MDHEN and CDR2 is SYDVKM. V gave up 6 bases and J gave up 6 bases; unmatched junction bases: 14. The CDR3 region is CASRPRGGLHFEQYF. CDR3 bases: TGTGCCAGCAGGCCCCGGGGAGGGTTACATTTCGAGCAGTACTTC.

The J gene is TRBJ1-1, the V gene TRBV30, with D hard to call. Trimming took off 3 bases at V and 1 base at J, with 9 bases between the two ends. The germline gives CDR1 GTSNPN, CDR2 SVGIG (reference sequence). CDR3 length: 13 amino acids. The CDR3 DNA reads TGTGCCTGGAGACCCACAGAGAACACTGAAGCTTTCTTT. This sequence encodes CAWRPTENTEAFF.

This clone appeared once. The chain employs TRBV5-3 and TRBJ2-7; 7 positions match TRBD1. TRBV5-3 is reported as an ORF; its role is uncertain. After removal of 5 bases from V and 2 bases from J, the junction contained 10 bases not matched to a gene. The CDR3 consists of 15 residues. The CDR3 coding sequence is TGTGCCAGAAGTTTTGAGCAGGGGGAAGCCTACGAGCAGTACTTC. Protein product: CARSFEQGEAYEQYF.